These 14 T cell receptor beta chains share one sample of origin, sequenced in a study of T cell repertoires in cytomegalovirus infection. TCRdb redid the calling of the reads with MiXCR, one entry per CDR3 protein. The data contain about 460,000 distinct CDR3 sequences, about 10% of them singletons. The sample comprised PBMCs. Receptors were obtained from a human donor in good health (CMV status not recorded). Some clones in this sample may be carry-over from other donors' samples.

This clonotype was recorded many times. The J gene is TRBJ2-2, the V gene TRBV2; 9 bases map to TRBD1. The ends lost 4 bases at V and 6 bases at J; junction bases unmatched: 3. CDR1 SNHLY and CDR2 FYNNEI come from the germline V gene. This CDR3 comprises 14 residues. This CDR3 is CASSGTGAPGELFF. The CDR3, as DNA: TGTGCCAGCAGTGGGACAGGGGCTCCCGGGGAGCTGTTTTTT.

This clonotype was picked up many times. This chain links TRBV7-8 with TRBJ2-2; TRBD2 aligns across 7 bases. V lost 2 bases, J lost 1 base, and 7 bases stayed unmatched. CDR3 length: 17 amino acids. CDR1 and CDR2 (germline): SGHVS, FQNEAQ. Written as DNA, the CDR3 is TGTGCCAGCAGCTTAAAACGATCTAGCGGGAACACCGGGGAGCTGTTTTTT. Amino acid sequence: CASSLKRSSGNTGELFF. Full variable domain (outside the CDR3, taken from reference TRBV7-8 and TRBJ2-2): GAGVSQSPRYKVAKRGQDVALRCDPISGHVSLFWYQQALGQGPEFLTYFQNEAQLDKSGLPSDRFFAERPEGSVSTLKIQRTQQEDSAVYLCASSLKRSSGNTGELFFGEGSRLTVL.

The rearrangement joins TRBV6-5 to TRBJ1-3, with D perhaps matching TRBD1 (6 bases). Germline V gene sequence: CDR1 MNHEY, CDR2 SVGAGI. Trimming took off 6 bases at V and 2 bases at J, with 14 bases between the two ends. The CDR3 spans 15 residues. The CDR3 region has the DNA TGTGCCAGCAGGAGGGGGACTGACGCTGGAAACACCATATATTTT. Its translation is CASRRGTDAGNTIYF.

This clonotype came up many times. The chain carries TRBV12-3 or TRBV12-4 and TRBJ1-3, with a weak D call TRBD1 (6 bases). The V end was cut by 3 bases, the J end by 4 bases, with 13 bases between. This CDR3 contains 15 residues. The CDR3 DNA reads as TGTGCCAGCAGTTTTAACGGGGGGACAGGAAACACCATATATTTT. Its translation is CASSFNGGTGNTIYF.

This clonotype was seen repeatedly, ten times or more. The rearrangement joins TRBV28 to TRBJ2-7; TRBD2 agrees at 8 bases. Germline CDR1 is MDHEN and CDR2 is SYDVKM. Trimming took 6 bases from V and 0 from J; bases not matched to a gene: 10. The CDR3 extends over 16 amino acids. The chain's CDR3 is CASSRGGTSGSYEQYF. In DNA form, the CDR3 reads TGTGCCAGCAGCCGCGGGGGAACTAGCGGCTCCTACGAGCAGTACTTC.

This clonotype came up many times. The rearrangement joins TRBV6-1 to TRBJ2-7; D is unclear. V was cut by 6 bases and J by 3 bases, with 18 bases left in between. CDR1 MNHNS and CDR2 SASEGT come from the germline V gene. This CDR3 has 15 amino acids. The CDR3 region has the DNA TGTGCCAGCAGCACCCCAGGAACGGCTTTCTACGAGCAGTACTTC. Its translation is CASSTPGTAFYEQYF.

The genes are TRBV4-2 and TRBJ2-5, with 13 bases that match TRBD2. Germline V gene data show CDR1 as LGHNA and CDR2 as YNFKEQ. The CDR3 sequence is 19 residues long. With 2 bases clipped from V and 2 bases from J, the junction kept 11 bases outside the gene matches. This CDR3 reads CASSQWTSGSLLTQETQYF. In DNA, the CDR3 is TGTGCCAGCAGCCAATGGACTAGCGGGAGTTTACTTACTCAAGAGACCCAGTACTTC.

The CDR3 loop is CASRPTGGLYNSPLHF. The CDR3 DNA reads as TGTGCCAGCAGGCCCACGGGGGGTCTGTATAATTCACCCCTCCACTTT. The V and J genes are TRBV6-5 and TRBJ1-6; D may be TRBD1 (5 bases). Deletions cut 6 bases from V and 4 bases from J, with 16 bases between. The CDR3 is made up of 16 amino acids. Germline loops: CDR1 MNHEY, CDR2 SVGAGI.

This clonotype was recorded many times. Here the CDR3 DNA reads TGTGCCATCACAGAGTATAGCAATCAGCCCCAGCATTTT. Its protein product is CAITEYSNQPQHF. This chain connects TRBV10-3 to TRBJ1-5, with D hard to call. The germline V gene has CDR1 ENHRY and CDR2 SYGVKD. The CDR3 covers 13 residues. V lost 7 bases and J lost 0, with 7 bases in between.

This clonotype has a count of ten or more. This chain links TRBV12-3 or TRBV12-4 with TRBJ1-2; TRBD1 agrees at 7 bases. The trim removed 5 bases at V and 5 bases at J, leaving 14 bases unmatched. This CDR3 contains 16 residues. The CDR3 nucleotides read TGTGCCAGCAGTCTCCCGGGGGAGGGGGCAGAATATGGCTACACCTTC. It yields the protein CASSLPGEGAEYGYTF.

CDR3 region: CATSDAGTTTYEQYF. The CDR3 DNA follows: TGTGCCACCAGTGATGCCGGGACTACCACCTACGAGCAGTACTTC. This rearrangement joins TRBV24-1 to TRBJ2-7; TRBD2 aligns across 7 bases. Germline CDR1 reads KGHDR; CDR2 reads SFDVKD. The trim removed 3 bases at V and 2 bases at J, leaving 6 bases unmatched. CDR3 length: 15 amino acids.

This clonotype was detected ten times or more. The chain couples TRBV11-1 to TRBJ1-1; D gene unclear. There are 13 residues in the CDR3. Germline lookup yields CDR1 SGHAT and CDR2 FQDESV (reference sequence). Trimming cost V 5 bases and J 0 bases, with 7 bases left between them. The CDR3 here is CASSNNLNTEAFF. Written as DNA, the CDR3 is TGTGCCAGCAGCAACAACCTGAACACTGAAGCTTTCTTT.

The rearrangement links TRBV28 to TRBJ2-2, with D unclear. There are 15 residues in the CDR3. V lost 10 bases to trimming and J lost 2 bases, with 17 bases between them. CDR1 and CDR2 from the germline V gene are MDHEN and SYDVKM. The CDR3 here is CAIHRAPSNTGELFF. CDR3 nucleotides: TGTGCCATCCATAGGGCCCCTTCCAACACCGGGGAGCTGTTTTTT.

This clonotype showed up many times. J is TRBJ1-2 and V is TRBV14, with a tentative D call TRBD1 (5 bases). Trimming removed 4 bases from V and 13 bases from J, with 13 bases in between. The CDR3 extends over 11 amino acids. The germline gives CDR1 SGHDN, CDR2 FVKESK. The CDR3 loop reads CASSPIGAITF. The CDR3 region has the DNA TGTGCCAGCAGCCCTATTGGGGCCATCACCTTC.